These T cell receptor beta chains were read from a single sample in a study of identical twins. TCRdb re-derived calls from the 5' RACE reads in MiXCR, one entry per CDR3 protein. Of 500,000 to 650,000 distinct CDR3 sequences listed, around 7.5% are singletons. A further study also used this sample, focusing on yellow fever vaccine responses in identical twins.

The sample consisted of PBMCs. These receptors were collected from a woman aged 18-29 years in good health. Both conserved end residues are trimmed from each CDR3.

v_call cdr3_aa
TRBV12-3/TRBV12-4 ASSPQQGRAGELF
TRBV7-9 ASSLAGIHHSYNEQF
TRBV6-5 ASSSDRGSHQPQH
TRBV15 ATSREYNEQF
TRBV29-1 SAGDRGPYEQY
TRBV5-6 ASSPETGGLYGYT
TRBV4-2 ASSAGDTRARQRGFEQY
TRBV12-3/TRBV12-4 ASSLAFMIGREDTQY
TRBV7-9 ASRQTGLTYEQY
TRBV5-1 ASSADRGNNEAF
TRBV29-1 SVRILGLNEQY
TRBV4-1 ASSQDVGVAGYT
TRBV3-1 ASSPYVQAGELF
TRBV5-5 ASRVPGQRNEQF
TRBV4-1 ASSQGGGTVQETQY
TRBV7-9 ASTPGLGYTDTQY
TRBV12-3/TRBV12-4 ASSWSGGAAGELF
TRBV27 ASSLYPSETQY
TRBV20-1 SAREVAPSPLH
TRBV28 ASGLTGAAEQF
TRBV20-1 SAREGTGWLGGANVLT
TRBV18 ASSPETSLDEQF
TRBV7-2 ASSTSGGAFHEQF
TRBV5-1 ASSLTGERETQY
TRBV3-1 ASSQDLLTGGKY
TRBV20-1 SARSGLNEQY
TRBV15 ATSRGQGFSGELF
TRBV5-1 ASRRLAATDTQY
TRBV7-9 ASSLSTGTLSYEQY